This TCR beta chain came from a study of blood T cell repertoires in COVID-19. Study-level information: COVID-19 samples, acute and convalescent, were from the United States, Italy and Spain.

The method was immunoSEQ multiplex PCR; TCRdb's version includes in-frame clones alone and lacks a portion of them. The data show roughly 160,000 clones, roughly 87% seen once. Cohorts were assigned according to the clinical history that participants reported. What the recovered Cohort 3 donors had was two negative PCRs, clearance, or symptom resolution. Trimming took 1 base from V and 2 from J, leaving 7 bases between them. CDR3 length: 14 amino acids. Germline V CDR1 and CDR2: LGHDT, YNNKEL (reference sequence). The TCR originated in a woman in her forties or fifties who had recovered from COVID-19. The chain carries TRBV3-1 (or the pseudogene TRBV3-2) and TRBJ2-3; no clear D. Sequencing was carried out using PBMCs or T cells enriched from blood (not recorded which). CDR3 in DNA: TGTGCCAGCAGCCAAGGTCTAGACACAGATACGCAGTATTTT. This gives the protein CASSQGLDTDTQYF.